This is a list of T cell receptor beta chains from one sample in a study of beta chain features in type 1 diabetes. Clones were read by immunoSEQ multiplex PCR, and TCRdb kept only the in-frame ones, dropping some. The repertoire holds 130,000 or so clones, with over 8% as singletons. Source material: central memory CD4+ T cells from blood. These receptors were taken from a woman in her 40s in good health. Each CDR3 is given with its conserved first and last residue. D genes are given only for firm matches. Expanded clones get a size class; other rows say once, few or many, or leave the size out.

V gene	D gene	J gene	clone size	CDR3 protein	CDR3 DNA
TRBV11-2	.	TRBJ1-2	few	CASSLEGAHGYTF	TGTGCCAGCAGCTTAGAGGGGGCCCATGGCTACACCTTC
TRBV13	.	TRBJ1-2	few	CASSPQGISNNYGYTF	TGTGCCAGCAGTCCGCAGGGCATCTCCAATAACTATGGCTACACCTTC
TRBV4-1	TRBD1	TRBJ1-2	many	CASSQERTGAVYGYTF	TGCGCCAGCAGCCAAGAAAGGACAGGTGCTGTCTATGGCTACACCTTC
TRBV29-1	.	TRBJ1-2	many	CSADMDYGYTF	TGCAGCGCGGACATGGACTATGGCTACACCTTC
TRBV7-9	TRBD1	TRBJ2-5	.	CASSGTGGYQETQYF	TGTGCCAGCTCCGGGACAGGGGGGTACCAAGAGACCCAGTACTTC
TRBV6-1	.	TRBJ1-1	few	CASSVAGRGEAFF	TGTGCCAGCAGCGTCGCGGGGAGGGGTGAAGCTTTCTTT
TRBV6-1	TRBD2	TRBJ2-7	few	CASSVRLAGGPFFYEQYF	TGTGCCAGCAGTGTTCGGCTAGCGGGGGGGCCCTTTTTCTACGAGCAGTACTTC
TRBV7-2	.	TRBJ2-4	many	CASSFVYRGGKNIQYF	TGTGCCAGCAGCTTTGTCTACAGGGGAGGCAAAAACATTCAGTACTTC
TRBV18	.	TRBJ1-1	.	CASSPPGLSGGNTEAFF	TGTGCCAGCTCACCACCGGGACTCTCCGGGGGGAACACTGAAGCTTTCTTT
TRBV5-1	.	TRBJ1-1	.	CASSPTGPGLEAFF	TGCGCCAGCAGCCCCACAGGGCCTGGTCTTGAAGCTTTCTTT
TRBV27	.	TRBJ1-2	many	CASRQGFGYTF	TGTGCCAGCAGGCAGGGTTTCGGCTACACCTTC
TRBV11-2	.	TRBJ2-7	many	CASSPQPLGEQYF	TGTGCCAGCAGCCCACAGCCCCTTGGAGAGCAGTACTTC
TRBV18	.	TRBJ1-2	.	CASSRTAGADWDYGYTF	TGTGCCAGCTCACGGACCGCAGGGGCCGATTGGGACTATGGCTACACCTTC
TRBV15	TRBD1	TRBJ2-5	many	CATSRDRAEWTQYF	TGTGCCACCTCTCGGGACAGGGCTGAATGGACCCAGTACTTC
TRBV5-6	.	TRBJ1-2	.	CASSLAVQGPAYGYTF	TGTGCCAGCAGCTTGGCTGTCCAGGGCCCTGCCTATGGCTACACCTTC
TRBV27	TRBD2	TRBJ2-5	few	CASSSSGGRQETQYF	TGTGCCAGCAGTTCTAGCGGGGGCCGCCAAGAGACCCAGTACTTC
TRBV18	TRBD1	TRBJ1-5	few	CASSPTGGKVNQPQHF	TGTGCCAGCTCACCCACAGGGGGGAAGGTCAATCAGCCCCAGCATTTT
TRBV9	TRBD1	TRBJ1-2	.	CASSATLQGAGGYTF	TGTGCCAGCAGCGCTACTCTTCAGGGGGCAGGTGGCTACACCTTC
TRBV4-2	TRBD2	TRBJ2-7	.	CASSQDVTSGSYEQYF	TGTGCCAGCAGCCAAGATGTCACTAGCGGCTCCTACGAGCAGTACTTC
TRBV5-4	.	TRBJ2-6	few	CASSPAGANVLTF	TGTGCCAGCAGCCCGGCTGGGGCCAACGTCCTGACTTTC
TRBV2	.	TRBJ2-6	few	CASSAGSGANVLTF	TGTGCCAGCAGTGCAGGGTCTGGGGCCAACGTCCTGACTTTC
TRBV10-3	TRBD2	TRBJ2-3	many	CAINGGGGPTDTQYF	TGTGCCATCAATGGTGGCGGGGGACCCACAGATACGCAGTATTTT
TRBV5-1	.	TRBJ1-1	few	CASSLEGVNTEAFF	TGCGCCAGCAGCTTGGAAGGGGTGAACACTGAAGCTTTCTTT
TRBV7-2	.	TRBJ2-1	many	CASKLVGYNEQFF	TGTGCCAGCAAGCTTGTCGGCTACAATGAGCAGTTCTTC
TRBV5-1	TRBD1	TRBJ2-5	.	CASSSASKTGEETQYF	TGCGCCAGCAGCTCCGCATCCAAGACAGGGGAAGAGACCCAGTACTTC
TRBV5-1	TRBD1	TRBJ1-1	few	CASSRGTGESNTEAFF	TGCGCCAGCAGCCGTGGGACAGGGGAATCCAACACTGAAGCTTTCTTT
TRBV27	.	TRBJ2-2	few	CASSSRFGGTTNTGELFF	TGTGCCAGCAGTTCGCGTTTCGGCGGGACCACGAACACCGGGGAGCTGTTTTTT
TRBV7-6	TRBD2	TRBJ2-5	.	CASSLSTSGGGETQYF	TGTGCCAGCAGCTTATCGACTAGCGGGGGGGGAGAGACCCAGTACTTC
TRBV6-6	.	TRBJ1-6	few	CASSDSPANSPLHF	TGTGCCAGCAGTGATTCTCCAGCGAATTCACCCCTCCACTTT
TRBV5-1	.	TRBJ2-1	many	CASSLTVLNEQFF	TGCGCCAGCAGCTTGACGGTTTTAAATGAGCAGTTCTTC
TRBV29-1	.	TRBJ1-6	many	CSVAVGDSPLHF	TGCAGCGTTGCCGTCGGAGATTCACCCCTCCACTTT
TRBV29-1	.	TRBJ2-3	few	CSALRVQPWMSTDTQYF	TGCAGCGCCCTACGGGTCCAGCCCTGGATGAGCACAGATACGCAGTATTTT
TRBV7-2	.	TRBJ2-5	.	CASSLQGETQYF	TGTGCCAGCAGCCTCCAGGGCGAGACCCAGTACTTC
TRBV10-3	TRBD1	TRBJ2-3	.	CAIRPGQGTDTQYF	TGTGCCATCAGGCCGGGACAGGGGACGGATACGCAGTATTTT
TRBV16	TRBD1	TRBJ1-5	few	CASSQTGTGDQPQHF	TGTGCCAGCAGCCAGACCGGGACAGGAGATCAGCCCCAGCATTTT
TRBV7-9	TRBD1	TRBJ2-6	.	CASSRGQGAQGANVLTF	TGTGCCAGCAGCCGCGGACAGGGGGCGCAAGGGGCCAACGTCCTGACTTTC
TRBV27	.	TRBJ1-5	.	CASSLSTEGNQPQHF	TGTGCCAGCAGTTTATCGACGGAGGGCAATCAGCCCCAGCATTTT
TRBV29-1	.	TRBJ2-2	few	CSGRRGGANTGELSF	TGCAGCGGCCGTCGAGGGGGGGCAAACACCGGGGAGCTGTCTTTT
TRBV7-2	.	TRBJ1-2	.	CASSLVEGSYGYTF	TGTGCCAGCAGCTTAGTGGAGGGCTCCTATGGCTACACCTTC
TRBV28	.	TRBJ2-5	many	CASGGAGTGETQYF	TGTGCCAGCGGGGGGGCAGGGACAGGAGAGACCCAGTACTTC
TRBV13	.	TRBJ1-1	.	CASSRRTVDTEAFF	TGTGCCAGCAGCCGCAGGACAGTAGACACTGAAGCTTTCTTT
TRBV5-8	.	TRBJ2-5	few	CASSSTGSREETQYF	TGTGCCAGCAGCTCCACAGGGTCCAGAGAAGAGACCCAGTACTTC
TRBV10-3	.	TRBJ2-2	.	CAIRTAEKNTGELFF	TGTGCCATTCGGACAGCCGAGAAGAACACCGGGGAGCTGTTTTTT
TRBV9	.	TRBJ2-5	few	CASSAYSETQYF	TGTGCCAGCAGTGCCTACTCCGAGACCCAGTACTTC
TRBV27	.	TRBJ1-4	few	CASSGNQKLFF	TGTGCCAGCAGTGGCAATCAAAAACTGTTTTTT
TRBV5-6	.	TRBJ1-1	.	CASSFPTGNTEAFF	TGTGCCAGCAGCTTTCCTACAGGGAACACTGAAGCTTTCTTT
TRBV9	TRBD1	TRBJ1-2	few	CASSVAPTGGTYGYTF	TGTGCCAGCAGCGTAGCCCCCACAGGGGGCACCTATGGCTACACCTTC
TRBV5-6	TRBD2	TRBJ2-1	.	CASSLFGGGAWNEQFF	TGTGCCAGCAGCTTGTTTGGCGGGGGGGCCTGGAATGAGCAGTTCTTC
TRBV5-1	TRBD1	TRBJ1-1	few	CASSWGPNRGNTEAFF	TGCGCCAGCAGCTGGGGGCCGAACAGGGGGAACACTGAAGCTTTCTTT
TRBV4-1	.	TRBJ2-7	.	CASSQEGTLSSYEQYF	TGCGCCAGCAGCCAAGAGGGGACTTTAAGCTCCTACGAGCAGTACTTC
TRBV6-6	.	TRBJ2-7	.	CASSLDSYEQYF	TGTGCCAGCAGTCTAGACAGCTACGAGCAGTACTTC
TRBV19	TRBD1	TRBJ1-1	few	CASSIKQGAGTEAFF	TGTGCCAGTAGTATCAAACAGGGGGCTGGAACTGAAGCTTTCTTT